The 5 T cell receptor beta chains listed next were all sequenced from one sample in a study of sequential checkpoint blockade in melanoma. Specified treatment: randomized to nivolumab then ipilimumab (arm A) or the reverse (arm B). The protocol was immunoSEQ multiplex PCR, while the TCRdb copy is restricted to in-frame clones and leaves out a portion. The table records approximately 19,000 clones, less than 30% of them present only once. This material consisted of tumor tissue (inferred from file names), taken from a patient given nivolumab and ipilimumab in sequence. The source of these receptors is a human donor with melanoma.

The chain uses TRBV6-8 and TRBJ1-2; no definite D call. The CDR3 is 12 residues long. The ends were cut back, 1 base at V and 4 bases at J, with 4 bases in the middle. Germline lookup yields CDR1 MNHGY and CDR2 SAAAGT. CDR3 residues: CASSYLVYGYTF. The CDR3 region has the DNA TGTGCCAGCAGTTACTTGGTCTATGGCTACACCTTC.

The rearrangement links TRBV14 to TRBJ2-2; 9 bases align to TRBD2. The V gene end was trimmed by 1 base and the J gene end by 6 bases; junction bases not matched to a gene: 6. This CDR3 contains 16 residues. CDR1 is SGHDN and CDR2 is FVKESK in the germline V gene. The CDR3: CASSQAGLALAGELFF. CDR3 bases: TGTGCCAGCAGCCAAGCGGGACTAGCCTTAGCCGGGGAGCTGTTTTTT.

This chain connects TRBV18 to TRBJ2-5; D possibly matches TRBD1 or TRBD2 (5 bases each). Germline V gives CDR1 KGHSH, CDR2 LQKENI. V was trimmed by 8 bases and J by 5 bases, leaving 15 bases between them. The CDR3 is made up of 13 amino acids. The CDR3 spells CASAQTEGETQYF. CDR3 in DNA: TGTGCCAGCGCCCAGACTGAGGGGGAGACCCAGTACTTC. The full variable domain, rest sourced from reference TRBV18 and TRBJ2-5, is NAGVMQNPRHLVRRRGQEARLRCSPMKGHSHVYWYRQLPEEGLKFMVYLQKENIIDESGMPKERFSAEFPKEGPSILRIQQVVRGDSAAYFCASAQTEGETQYFGPGTRLLVL.

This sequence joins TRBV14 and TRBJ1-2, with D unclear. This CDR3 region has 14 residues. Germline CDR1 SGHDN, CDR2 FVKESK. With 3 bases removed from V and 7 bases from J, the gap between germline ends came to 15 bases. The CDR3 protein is CASSHSSPSAGYTF. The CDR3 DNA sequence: TGTGCCAGCAGCCATTCGTCCCCTAGCGCTGGCTACACCTTC.

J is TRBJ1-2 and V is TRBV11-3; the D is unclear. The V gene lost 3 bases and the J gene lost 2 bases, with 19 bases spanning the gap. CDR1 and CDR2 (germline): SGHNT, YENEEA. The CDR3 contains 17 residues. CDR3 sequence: CASSLKAENSWNYGYTF. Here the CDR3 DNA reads TGTGCCAGCAGCTTGAAGGCGGAGAACAGTTGGAACTATGGCTACACCTTC. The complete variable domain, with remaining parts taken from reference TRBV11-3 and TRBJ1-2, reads EAGVVQSPRYKIIEKKQPVAFWCNPISGHNTLYWYLQNLGQGPELLIRYENEEAVDDSQLPKDRFSAERLKGVDSTLKIQPAELGDSAVYLCASSLKAENSWNYGYTFGSGTRLTVV.